These 4 T cell receptor beta chains share one sample of origin, sequenced in a study of shared clonotypes between healthy human individuals (dated by TCRdb to between 2020 and 2021). CD8 naive samples were obtained by positive selection for CCR7 among CD45RO-negative cells, yielding a CD45RA+CCR7+ population from which TemRA cells were excluded. The library was prepared using the immunoSEQ multiplex PCR assay. TCRdb took over this immuneACCESS table, retaining in-frame rearrangements with V and J assigned. Such tables are incomplete; in checked studies, under half of the missing clones stem from an unresolved V gene, and the remainder is unexplained. The sample profile shows millions of clones; 85% to 95% of them were found once. Of the sample, about 1.1% is held by the ten largest clones. The specimen was naive CD8+ T cells sorted from blood. The sample's cell subset or site label, decoded: CD45RA+CCR7+. These receptors were collected from a man younger than 30 in good health.

The chain is built from TRBV13 and TRBJ2-1, with D tentatively TRBD2 (6 bases). V was trimmed by 5 bases and J by 4 bases, leaving 15 bases between them. CDR1 and CDR2 (germline): PRHDT, FYEKMQ (reference sequence). This CDR3 is built from 15 residues. The CDR3 DNA follows: TGTGCCAGCAGCCAGGAAGGCGGGAATTACAATGAGCAGTTCTTC. Its protein is CASSQEGGNYNEQFF. Full variable domain (remainder filled in from reference TRBV13 and TRBJ2-1): AAGVIQSPRHLIKEKRETATLKCYPIPRHDTVYWYQQGPGQDPQFLISFYEKMQSDKGSIPDRFSAQQFSDYHSELNMSSLELGDSALYFCASSQEGGNYNEQFFGPGTRLTVL.

The chain recombines TRBV7-8 with TRBJ2-7; D not certain. The germline CDR1 and CDR2 sequences are SGHVS and FQNEAQ. V dropped 1 base and J dropped 1 base, with 14 bases sitting between them. This CDR3 spans 16 amino acids. CDR3 DNA sequence: TGTGCCAGCAGCTTAGGCATAGGCGTGGGGTCCTACGAGCAGTACTTC. Protein: CASSLGIGVGSYEQYF.

The rearrangement links TRBV30 to TRBJ2-7; D is unclear. Germline assignment: CDR1 GTSNPN and CDR2 SVGIG (reference sequence). V lost 5 bases and J lost 7, with 12 bases in between. This CDR3 spans 11 amino acids. CDR3: CAWGPSEEQYF. The CDR3 region has the DNA TGTGCCTGGGGGCCATCGGAGGAGCAGTACTTC.

This chain uses TRBV28 with TRBJ1-4, with unresolved D. The germline V and J ends were trimmed by 3 bases and 4 bases, with 9 bases remaining between them. The CDR3 is made up of 14 amino acids. Germline V CDR1 and CDR2: MDHEN, SYDVKM. CDR3 residues: CASSFGPFNEKLFF. As DNA, the CDR3 is TGTGCCAGCAGTTTTGGACCGTTTAATGAAAAACTGTTTTTT.